This TCR beta chain originates from a study of CD8+ T cells in alopecia areata. General study results and limits: Clonality exceeded that of normal scalp in lesional scalp, most notably in alopecia totalis/universalis. In patients, TCRs were shared less clearly than in mice, and HLA may possibly be involved.

A word on this clone: Its target is not known.

Trimming took off 1 base at V and 5 bases at J, with 17 bases between the two ends. Germline values: CDR1 LNHNV, CDR2 YYDKDF (reference sequence). The CDR3 has 16 amino acids. RNA was isolated and reverse transcribed to cDNA, the sequencing template. Profiling relied on immunoSEQ multiplex PCR, and the TCRdb table lists in-frame clones only, not all of them. There are 150,000 or so clones in the sample; around 55% occur only once, and about 4.9% lies in the top ten. V is TRBV15 and J is TRBJ2-5; tentatively, D is TRBD2 (6 bases). The receptor was isolated from a human donor in good health. Specimen: CD4+ T cells sorted from blood. CDR3 sequence (DNA): TGTGCCACCAGCAGAGCCGAGGAGGGGCGCAAGGAGACCCAGTACTTC. Its protein product is CATSRAEEGRKETQYF.